This is a list of T cell receptor beta chains from one sample in a study of tumor and adjacent non-tumor tissue in lung cancer. TCRdb re-analysed the multiplex PCR reads in MiXCR, keeping a single row per CDR3 protein. The table has about 100,000 distinct CDR3 sequences, over 55% seen once. The sequencing sample was made of distant non-tumor lung tissue. Receptor source: a man between 25 and 39 years old with non-small cell lung cancer. CDR3s include the opening cysteine and the closing phenylalanine or tryptophan. The D gene is left open where the match is weak. Clone size is not always given. Where it is, it says once, few, many or a class for expanded clones.

v_call	j_call	d_call	clone_size	cdr3_aa	cdr3_nt
TRBV20-1	TRBJ1-6	TRBD1	many	CSPTGQGTSSYNSPLHF	TGCAGCCCCACTGGACAGGGGACGAGCTCCTATAATTCACCCCTCCACTTT
TRBV11-2	TRBJ2-1	TRBD1	NA	CASRKEGAAGEQFF	TGTGCCAGCAGAAAAGAGGGGGCCGCCGGCGAGCAGTTCTTC
TRBV20-1	TRBJ2-1	NA	NA	CSALEPGTAMDNEQFF	TGCAGTGCCCTCGAACCCGGGACTGCTATGGACAATGAGCAGTTCTTC
TRBV4-1	TRBJ2-7	NA	once	CASSQDSLCNYEQYF	TGCGCCAGCAGCCAAGATAGTCTCTGTAACTACGAACAGTACTTC
TRBV5-6	TRBJ1-2	NA	NA	CASTKYRLTDYTF	TGTGCCAGCACCAAATACAGGCTTACTGACTACACCTTC
TRBV6-6	TRBJ1-1	TRBD1	NA	CASRGDRGGEAFF	TGTGCCAGCAGAGGAGACAGGGGAGGTGAAGCCTTCTTT
TRBV11-2	TRBJ2-7	TRBD1	NA	CASSLDLGTVYEQYF	TGTGCCAGCAGCTTAGATCTCGGGACAGTTTACGAGCAGTACTTC
TRBV20-1	TRBJ2-1	NA	NA	CSARAQVGLYNEQFF	TGCAGTGCTAGAGCACAGGTCGGGCTCTACAATGAGCAGTTCTTC
TRBV6-5	TRBJ1-2	NA	NA	CANSTSGRYGYTF	TGTGCCAACAGTACGTCTGGACGGTATGGCTACACCTTC
TRBV6-5	TRBJ1-6	NA	NA	CASTPRHIYNSPLHF	TGTGCCAGCACCCCACGGCACATCTACAATTCACCCCTCCACTTT
TRBV29-1	TRBJ1-5	NA	many	CSVQREGNQPQHF	TGCAGCGTTCAAAGGGAGGGCAATCAGCCCCAGCATTTT
TRBV7-3	TRBJ2-1	NA	NA	CASSPVRGSYNEQFF	TGTGCCAGCAGCCCAGTTAGGGGCTCCTACAATGAGCAGTTCTTC
TRBV6-6	TRBJ2-1	TRBD2	NA	CARNHGLATEQFF	TGTGCCAGAAATCACGGACTAGCCACTGAGCAGTTCTTC
TRBV30	TRBJ2-3	TRBD2	NA	CAWSPAGGRNMQYF	TGTGCCTGGAGCCCAGCGGGAGGTAGGAATATGCAGTATTTT
TRBV24-1	TRBJ2-3	NA	NA	CAITAEGYTDTQYF	TGTGCCATCACTGCCGAGGGGTACACAGATACGCAGTATTTT